The 21 T cell receptor beta chains below all came from one sample that was sequenced in a study of human T cells and chemical hapten exposure. Time point: patch test 2, 6 weeks after DPC sensitization. Treatment indicated: therapeutic diphenylcyclopropenone sensitization with weekly scalp DPC. TCRdb reprocessed the RACE reads with MiXCR, giving one entry per CDR3 protein. Among about 140,000 distinct CDR3 sequences listed, approximately 10% were seen once. The sample was whole blood, taken in connection with sensitization to the hapten diphenylcyclopropenone (DPC). The origin of the receptors is a woman between 45 and 60 years old with alopecia areata. Some clones in this sample may be carry-over from other donors' samples.

This clonotype was observed a handful of times. The chain is built from TRBV6-5 and TRBJ1-1, with 11 bases matching TRBD1. CDR1 and CDR2 (germline): MNHEY, SVGAGI. Trimming took 8 bases from V and 4 from J; bases not matched to a gene: 9. The CDR3 contains 15 residues. CDR3 sequence (DNA): TGTGCCAGCCTCCAGGGACAGGGGGATTTCACTGAAGCTTTCTTT. Translating gives CASLQGQGDFTEAFF.

This clonotype was counted only a few times. V and J are TRBV14 and TRBJ2-5; TRBD1 agrees at 7 bases. V trimming: 1 base; J trimming: 7 bases; junction bases outside the gene matches: 9. Germline CDR1 reads SGHDN; CDR2 reads FVKESK. This CDR3 is 15 amino acids long. This CDR3 reads CASSQGNRGARTQYF. CDR3 nucleotides: TGTGCCAGCAGCCAAGGAAACAGGGGCGCCCGGACCCAGTACTTC.

This clonotype was counted only a few times. V is TRBV6-2 or TRBV6-3 and J is TRBJ2-1; TRBD1 agrees at 9 bases. The V and J ends lost 6 bases and 8 bases, in that order; junction bases with no gene match: 17. The CDR3 has 17 amino acids. Germline lookup yields CDR1 MNHEY and CDR2 SVGEGT. In nucleotides, the CDR3 is TGTGCCAGCAGCCCGCCTGCCCCGGGACAGGGAGGGTATGAGCAGTTCTTC. This translates into CASSPPAPGQGGYEQFF.

The chain links TRBV30 to TRBJ1-2, with D possibly being TRBD1 (5 bases). V was pared by 2 bases and J by 2 bases, with 18 bases between. Germline loops: CDR1 GTSNPN, CDR2 SVGIG (reference sequence). This CDR3 comprises 16 residues. The CDR3 DNA is TGTGCCTGGAGTCGGGAGGGGTTATTGGCGAACTATGGCTACACCTTC. Encoded protein: CAWSREGLLANYGYTF.

This rearrangement joins TRBV4-1 to TRBJ2-3; TRBD2 is a possible D gene (6 bases). The CDR3 consists of 15 residues. CDR1 and CDR2 (germline): MGHRA, YSYEKL. Deletions cut 4 bases from V and 5 bases from J, with 16 bases between. This CDR3 reads CASSRMGLFVDTQYF. CDR3 coding DNA: TGCGCCAGCAGCCGAATGGGACTGTTTGTAGATACGCAGTATTTT.

This clonotype was counted only a few times. The chain has TRBV6-6 and TRBJ2-1; D gene ambiguous. CDR3 length: 13 residues. V was cut by 2 bases and J by 7 bases, with 9 bases left in between. Germline V gives CDR1 MNHNY, CDR2 SVGAGI (reference sequence). The CDR3 spells CASSYRLGNEQFF. The CDR3 DNA reads TGTGCCAGCAGTTACCGTCTTGGGAATGAGCAGTTCTTC.

J is TRBJ2-3 and V is TRBV7-2; 10 bases align to TRBD2. The V and J ends lost 1 base and 2 bases, in that order; junction bases with no gene match: 3. Germline CDR1 reads SGHTA; CDR2 reads FQGNSA. The CDR3 runs to 16 residues. This CDR3 reads CASSLEGLAPTDTQYF. The CDR3 DNA reads as TGTGCCAGCAGCTTAGAGGGACTAGCGCCCACAGATACGCAGTATTTT.

The chain carries TRBV27 and TRBJ2-7; 8 bases are a match to TRBD2. Germline V CDR1 and CDR2: MNHEY, SMNVEV (reference sequence). The CDR3 consists of 15 residues. The J segment lost 2 bases and the V segment lost 2 bases, leaving 5 bases of the junction unmatched. The CDR3 sequence: CASSLRRGGPYEQYF. The DNA of the CDR3 is TGTGCCAGCAGTTTACGTCGGGGGGGCCCCTACGAGCAGTACTTC.

The gene calls are TRBV28 and TRBJ2-5; the match to TRBD2 covers 7 bases. This CDR3 has 14 residues. V gave up 4 bases and J gave up 5 bases; unmatched junction bases: 7. Per the germline V gene, CDR1 is MDHEN and CDR2 is SYDVKM. The CDR3 sequence is CASSSPTSVETQYF. CDR3 coding DNA: TGTGCCAGCAGTTCACCTACTAGCGTGGAGACCCAGTACTTC.

This clonotype was observed at least ten times. The CDR3 sequence: CASSPRRAAGNEQFF. The DNA for the CDR3 is TGTGCCAGCAGCCCACGGAGGGCCGCAGGGAATGAGCAGTTCTTC. This chain joins TRBV3-1 and TRBJ2-1; perhaps TRBD2 as D (6 bases). This CDR3 has 15 residues. The ends were cut back, 4 bases at V and 7 bases at J, with 17 bases in the middle. Looked up from germline, CDR1 is LGHDT and CDR2 is YNNKEL (reference sequence).

The V and J genes are TRBV6-1 and TRBJ1-2; weak D call: TRBD1 (5 bases). The CDR3 length is 14 residues. Trimming removed 3 bases at V and 2 bases at J, with 10 bases between. Germline V gene sequence: CDR1 MNHNS, CDR2 SASEGT. For the CDR3, the DNA is TGTGCCAGCAGTGAGTACACAGGAAACTATGGCTACACCTTC. This gives the protein CASSEYTGNYGYTF.

The CDR3, as DNA: TGTGTCCTTGGGGGTACGCCTAATGAAAAACTGTTTTTT. The encoded protein is CVLGGTPNEKLFF. The rearrangement uses TRBV27 and TRBJ1-4; D is possibly TRBD1 (5 bases). This CDR3 has 13 amino acids. CDR1 is MNHEY and CDR2 is SMNVEV in the germline V gene (reference sequence).

This clonotype was picked up many times. The rearrangement joins TRBV7-2 to TRBJ2-7; TRBD1 matches at 9 bases. The trim removed 5 bases at V and 5 bases at J, leaving 13 bases unmatched. Germline V gene lookup returns CDR1 SGHTA and CDR2 FQGNSA. The CDR3 contains 16 residues. This CDR3 reads CASSPDSGTGRNEQYF. The CDR3 DNA reads TGTGCCAGCAGCCCGGACTCCGGGACAGGGAGGAACGAGCAGTACTTC.

This chain joins TRBV28 and TRBJ1-1; D uncertain. There are 12 residues in the CDR3. From germline, CDR1 is MDHEN and CDR2 SYDVKM. Trimming cost V 6 bases and J 6 bases, with 11 bases left between them. The CDR3 loop is CASSPPFPEAFF. The DNA for the CDR3 is TGTGCCAGCAGCCCCCCGTTCCCTGAAGCTTTCTTT. Full variable domain (rest looked up from reference TRBV28 and TRBJ1-1): DVKVTQSSRYLVKRTGEKVFLECVQDMDHENMFWYRQDPGLGLRLIYFSYDVKMKEKGDIPEGYSVSREKKERFSLILESASTNQTSMYLCASSPPFPEAFFGQGTRLTVV.

The V gene is TRBV9, the J gene TRBJ2-3; the D gene is possibly TRBD1 (5 bases). Germline lookup yields CDR1 SGDLS and CDR2 YYNGEE. V gave up 0 bases and J gave up 3 bases, with 11 bases separating them. The CDR3 loop spans 15 amino acids. The CDR3 DNA follows: TGTGCCAGCAGCGTAGACGGCAGGGTAACAGATACGCAGTATTTT. The encoded protein is CASSVDGRVTDTQYF.

This clonotype was counted ten times or more. V gene TRBV6-1 combines with J gene TRBJ2-2; D remains unclear. V was shortened by 5 bases and J by 2 bases, with 6 bases between the two germline ends. Looked up from germline, CDR1 is MNHNS and CDR2 is SASEGT. The CDR3 has 13 residues. The CDR3 reads CASSLANTGELFF. CDR3 sequence (DNA): TGTGCCAGCAGTTTAGCTAACACCGGGGAGCTGTTTTTT.

This clonotype was seen only a few times. The rearrangement links TRBV11-2 to TRBJ2-3; 7 bases agree with TRBD2. This CDR3 has 16 residues. CDR1 SGHAT and CDR2 FQNNGV come from the germline V gene. With V trimmed by 7 bases and J by 2 bases, 12 bases remained unmatched. The CDR3 spells CASNRVSGPLTDTQYF. The CDR3 coding sequence is TGTGCCAGCAACCGGGTTAGCGGGCCTCTCACAGATACGCAGTATTTT. The full variable domain, its missing parts supplied by reference TRBV11-2 and TRBJ2-3, is EAGVAQSPRYKIIEKRQSVAFWCNPISGHATLYWYQQILGQGPKLLIQFQNNGVVDDSQLPKDRFSAERLKGVDSTLKIQPAKLEDSAVYLCASNRVSGPLTDTQYFGPGTRLTVL.

The V and J genes are TRBV11-2 and TRBJ1-1; D remains ambiguous. The germline CDR1 and CDR2 sequences are SGHAT and FQNNGV. Trimming pared 6 bases from V and 3 bases from J, leaving 2 bases between. CDR3 size: 10 residues. The CDR3: CASRDTEAFF. The DNA for the CDR3 is TGTGCCAGCAGGGACACTGAAGCTTTCTTT.

J is TRBJ2-1 and V is TRBV12-3 or TRBV12-4; the D is unclear. This CDR3 has 11 residues. Trimming removed 5 bases from V and 8 bases from J, with 7 bases in between. Here the CDR3 reads CASSPEDEQFF. CDR3 DNA sequence: TGTGCCAGCAGTCCCGAGGATGAGCAGTTCTTC.

This clonotype was counted at least ten times. The CDR3 nucleotides are TGCAGCGTTTCGACTAGCGGGAGTTACGAGCAGTTCTTC. Translating it yields CSVSTSGSYEQFF. The chain has TRBV29-1 and TRBJ2-1; 12 bases are shared with TRBD2. The V segment lost 5 bases and the J segment 10 bases; nucleotides outside the gene matches: 6. CDR3 size: 13 residues. Germline-derived CDR1 and CDR2 are SQVTM and ANQGSEA.

This clonotype was observed a handful of times. V and J are TRBV12-3 or TRBV12-4 and TRBJ2-2; no definite D call. V lost 5 bases and J 1 base, leaving 14 bases between the germline ends. CDR3 length: 16 amino acids. The CDR3 protein is CASSKGGNLNTGELFF. Written as DNA, the CDR3 is TGTGCCAGCAGTAAAGGCGGCAACCTGAACACCGGGGAGCTGTTTTTT.